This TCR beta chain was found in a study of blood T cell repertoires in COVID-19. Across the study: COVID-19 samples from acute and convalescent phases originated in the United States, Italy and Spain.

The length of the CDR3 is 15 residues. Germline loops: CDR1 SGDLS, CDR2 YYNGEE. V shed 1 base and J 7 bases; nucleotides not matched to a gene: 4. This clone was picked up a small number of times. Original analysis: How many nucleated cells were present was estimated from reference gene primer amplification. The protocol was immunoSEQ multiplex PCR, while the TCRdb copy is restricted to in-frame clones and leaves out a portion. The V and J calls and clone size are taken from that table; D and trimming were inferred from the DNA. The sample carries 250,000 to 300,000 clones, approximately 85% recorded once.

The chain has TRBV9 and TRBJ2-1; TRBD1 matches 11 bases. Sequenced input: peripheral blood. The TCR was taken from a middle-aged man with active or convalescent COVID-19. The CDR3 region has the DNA TGTGCCAGCAGCGTAAGGGACAGGGGGGGAAATGAGCAGTTCTTC. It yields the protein CASSVRDRGGNEQFF.